This T cell receptor (beta chain) stems from a study of cytomegalovirus exposure and HLA in healthy donors. Study-level results: Later analysis suggested most CMV-associated TCR beta chains were HLA-restricted. A link between a missense DCLRE1C variant and TCR beta V- and J-gene trimming emerged from a later analysis.

Worth noting for this clone: The antigen remains unidentified.

Use of 60 Vbeta and 13 Jbeta primers characterized the PCR. Only in-frame clones appear in the TCRdb table, and some are missing; sequencing was by immunoSEQ multiplex PCR. The sample records 100,000 to 150,000 clones, 75% to 85% being singletons. Input material: PBMCs. The sequence was collected from a young man in good health and CMV-seronegative.

This CDR3 is CASSPRQGPNTGELFF. The CDR3 DNA sequence: TGTGCCAGCTCACCCCGACAGGGGCCGAACACCGGGGAGCTGTTTTTT. J is TRBJ2-2 and V is TRBV18; 8 bases are a match to TRBD1. CDR1 is KGHSH and CDR2 is LQKENI in the germline V gene. The ends lost 3 bases at V and 0 bases at J; junction bases unmatched: 3. The CDR3 length is 16 residues.